The 22 T cell receptor beta chains reported below all come from one sample, sequenced in a study of blood T cells in healthy people across ages. The authors ran a second PCR of roughly 6 to 11 cycles using a sample-barcoded 5' primer and a J-beta primer mix. TCRdb re-derived calls from the 5' RACE reads in MiXCR, one entry per CDR3 protein. The table lists some 850,000 distinct CDR3 sequences, about a quarter of them singletons. In addition, the sample was reused for a study of T cells of mothers and their children.

The sequenced sample was blood. Receptor source: a boy younger than 18 in good health.

CDR3 residues: CASSQDQGTTGNTIYF. Here the CDR3 DNA reads TGTGCCAGCAGCCAAGATCAGGGGACAACTGGAAACACCATATATTTT. The chain uses TRBV3-1 and TRBJ1-3; tentatively, D is TRBD1 (6 bases). V was shortened by 0 bases and J by 2 bases, with 11 bases between the two germline ends. The germline V gene encodes CDR1 LGHDT and CDR2 YNNKEL (reference sequence). The CDR3 consists of 16 residues.

This clonotype was found a few times. The V gene is TRBV20-1, the J gene TRBJ1-5; D unresolved. With 1 base removed from V and 2 bases from J, the gap between germline ends came to 12 bases. Germline V gene lookup returns CDR1 DFQATT and CDR2 SNEGSKA (reference sequence). CDR3 length equals 15 residues. CDR3 sequence (DNA): TGCAGTGCTAGAGGCCCCCGGAACGGCAATCAGCCCCAGCATTTT. Amino acids: CSARGPRNGNQPQHF.

The chain is built from TRBV5-1 and TRBJ2-5; TRBD1 matches at 9 bases. The J call may be faulty, since TRBJ2-7 better matches the DNA end. CDR3 size: 15 residues. From germline, CDR1 is SGHRS and CDR2 YFSETQ. The DNA for the CDR3 is TGCGCCAGCACCCCTTACAGGGGGCGGTGGGACGAGCAGTACTTC. Protein: CASTPYRGRWDEQYF.

This clonotype was counted between two and nine times. The chain has TRBV6-5 and TRBJ2-5; 7 nucleotides agree with TRBD1. With V trimmed by 6 bases and J by 4 bases, 5 bases remained unmatched. Germline lookup yields CDR1 MNHEY and CDR2 SVGAGI. This CDR3 comprises 13 residues. The CDR3 protein is CASRDRDGETQYF. CDR3 DNA sequence: TGTGCCAGCAGAGACAGGGACGGAGAGACCCAGTACTTC.

V usage is TRBV6-5 and J usage is TRBJ2-5, with D possibly TRBD2 on 5 matching bases. Germline assignment: CDR1 MNHEY and CDR2 SVGAGI. With 1 base removed from V and 4 bases from J, the gap between germline ends came to 13 bases. The length of the CDR3 is 15 residues. CDR3 in DNA: TGTGCCAGCAGTTACTTGGATGGGAGCATAGAGACCCAGTACTTC. Translated, it gives CASSYLDGSIETQYF.

Only a few counts were recorded for this clonotype. The chain links TRBV7-2 to TRBJ1-4; D is possibly TRBD1 (5 bases). The V end lost 1 base, the J end lost 0 bases, and 9 bases lay between the germline ends. The germline gives CDR1 SGHTA, CDR2 FQGNSA. This CDR3 spans 16 amino acids. The CDR3 reads CASSLGRGSTNEKLFF. The CDR3 DNA sequence: TGTGCCAGCAGCTTAGGGAGGGGCTCAACTAATGAAAAACTGTTTTTT.

The genes are TRBV12-3 or TRBV12-4 and TRBJ1-2; TRBD1 might be the D (5 bases). The CDR3 spans 13 residues. The V end was cut by 6 bases, the J end by 4 bases, with 12 bases between. The CDR3: CASSKRGSYGYTF. CDR3 nucleotide sequence: TGTGCCAGCAGCAAACGGGGGAGCTATGGCTACACCTTC.

The chain recombines TRBV5-1 with TRBJ2-1, with 11 bases identical to TRBD2. This CDR3 region has 18 residues. Germline V lookup: CDR1 SGHRS, CDR2 YFSETQ. Losses at the gene ends were 0 bases for V and 1 base for J; bases not matched to a gene: 6. The CDR3 DNA reads TGCGCCAGCAGCTTGGGGGTGACTAGCGGGGCGTCCTACAATGAGCAGTTCTTC. Amino acid sequence: CASSLGVTSGASYNEQFF.

The gene calls are TRBV4-1 and TRBJ2-5; 14 bases line up with TRBD2. Germline assignment: CDR1 MGHRA and CDR2 YSYEKL. CDR3 length equals 16 residues. The V segment lost 3 bases and the J segment 3 bases; nucleotides outside the gene matches: 3. The CDR3 loop reads CASSHPGLAGEETQYF. The CDR3 region has the DNA TGCGCCAGCAGCCACCCGGGACTAGCGGGGGAAGAGACCCAGTACTTC.

The chain combines TRBV5-1 with TRBJ2-1, with 9 bases that match TRBD1. V was clipped by 3 bases and J by 2 bases; unmatched bases: 6. Germline loops: CDR1 SGHRS, CDR2 YFSETQ. This CDR3 contains 16 residues. The CDR3 loop is CASSSLDRGTYNEQFF. The CDR3 nucleotides are TGCGCCAGCAGCTCCCTGGACAGGGGCACCTACAATGAGCAGTTCTTC.

The rearrangement uses TRBV7-9 and TRBJ1-2; possibly TRBD1 for D (6 bases). The germline CDR1 and CDR2 sequences are SEHNR and FQNEAQ (reference sequence). This CDR3 has 13 amino acids. V dropped 6 bases and J dropped 1 base, with 9 bases sitting between them. DNA for the CDR3: TGTGCCAGCAGGGGGGGCCTTAACTATGGCTACACCTTC. This encodes CASRGGLNYGYTF.

This clonotype was seen a few times. The rearrangement joins TRBV6-2 or TRBV6-3 to TRBJ2-4; TRBD1 matches 7 bases. V gave up 6 bases and J gave up 0 bases; unmatched junction bases: 5. The CDR3 is 15 amino acids. The germline V gene has CDR1 MNHEY and CDR2 SVGEGT. CDR3 residues: CASRQQGLAKNIQYF. CDR3 DNA sequence: TGTGCCAGCAGACAACAGGGGTTAGCCAAAAACATTCAGTACTTC.

The chain couples TRBV6-2 or TRBV6-3 to TRBJ2-5, with D tentatively TRBD2 (7 bases). Germline V gene data show CDR1 as MNHEY and CDR2 as SVGEGT. The germline V and J ends were trimmed by 3 bases and 1 base, with 12 bases remaining between them. The CDR3 loop spans 15 amino acids. In DNA form, the CDR3 reads TGTGCCAGCAGTTATCCGGGGGGCCTCCAAGAGACCCAGTACTTC. Its protein product is CASSYPGGLQETQYF.

J is TRBJ1-2 and V is TRBV15; D gene unclear. There are 11 residues in the CDR3. Per the germline V gene, CDR1 is LNHNV and CDR2 is YYDKDF (reference sequence). V dropped 7 bases and J dropped 8 bases, with 11 bases sitting between them. Here the CDR3 reads CATKDTTGYTF. DNA for the CDR3: TGTGCCACCAAAGACACCACGGGCTACACCTTC.

This clonotype has only a few counts. The J gene is TRBJ2-3, the V gene TRBV29-1; no reliable D call. Trimming left V 3 bases short and J 4 bases short, with 14 bases between. Germline loops: CDR1 SQVTM, CDR2 ANQGSEA. The CDR3 totals 14 residues. CDR3 bases: TGCAGCGTTGATAGCTCCGGAGTATCAGATACGCAGTATTTT. Translating gives CSVDSSGVSDTQYF.

J is TRBJ1-2 and V is TRBV2, with a possible D match to TRBD1 (6 bases). The CDR3 extends over 15 amino acids. The V gene lost 6 bases and the J gene lost 5 bases, with 19 bases spanning the gap. Germline V gene data show CDR1 as SNHLY and CDR2 as FYNNEI. This chain's CDR3 is CASRPEPGVRYGYTF. As DNA, the CDR3 is TGTGCCAGCAGACCAGAGCCAGGGGTTCGTTATGGCTACACCTTC.

This clonotype was recorded at least ten times. V and J are TRBV12-3 or TRBV12-4 and TRBJ1-6; 11 bases match TRBD1. This CDR3 is built from 14 residues. V shed 6 bases, J shed 7 bases, and the junction held 2 bases outside the gene matches. Here the CDR3 reads CASRRDRGNSPLHF. CDR3 nucleotides: TGTGCCAGCAGGAGGGACAGGGGGAATTCACCCCTCCACTTT.

The chain couples TRBV4-1 to TRBJ2-5; tentatively, D is TRBD2 (5 bases). V gave up 3 bases and J gave up 1 base, with 9 bases separating them. CDR1 and CDR2 from the germline V gene are MGHRA and YSYEKL. The CDR3 runs to 14 residues. The DNA for the CDR3 is TGCGCCAGCAGCCACGGTGAGGGCCAAGAGACCCAGTACTTC. Its translation is CASSHGEGQETQYF.

Only one count was recorded for this clonotype. The J gene is TRBJ2-2, the V gene TRBV29-1, with TRBD1 matching over 8 bases. In germline, CDR1 is SQVTM, CDR2 ANQGSEA. CDR3 length equals 14 residues. V lost 3 bases to trimming and J lost 5 bases; unmatched junction nucleotides: 5. The CDR3 coding sequence is TGCAGCGTTGAGGGGACAGGTCGAACCGGGGAGCTGTTTTTT. Amino acid sequence: CSVEGTGRTGELFF.

In the case of this clonotype: A much larger clone lies one base from this, so it may be a read error. V gene TRBV9 combines with J gene TRBJ2-5, with D possibly being TRBD2 (6 bases). CDR3 length equals 16 residues. Deletions cut 2 bases from V and 1 base from J, with 15 bases between. Germline CDR1 reads SGDLS; CDR2 reads YYNGEE. CDR3 sequence: CASSVRRGGRQETQYF. DNA for the CDR3: TGTGCCAGCAGCGTTAGACGGGGAGGACGCCAAGAGACCCAGTACTTC.

The chain links TRBV10-1 to TRBJ2-7; a weak D match, TRBD2 (5 bases). Trimming removed 2 bases at V and 0 bases at J, with 11 bases between. Germline CDR1 WNHNN, CDR2 SYGVQD (reference sequence). This CDR3 comprises 15 residues. DNA of the CDR3: TGCGCCAGCAGTGAGGTCCTGGGGAGCTCCTACGAGCAGTACTTC. It codes for CASSEVLGSSYEQYF.

This clonotype has just a few counts. This rearrangement joins TRBV7-9 to TRBJ1-2; D not resolved. This CDR3 contains 11 residues. V was shortened by 8 bases and J by 8 bases, with 12 bases between the two germline ends. CDR1 and CDR2 (germline): SEHNR, FQNEAQ (reference sequence). The CDR3 spells CASGLSEGYTF. The DNA for the CDR3 is TGTGCCAGCGGGCTATCGGAAGGCTACACCTTC.